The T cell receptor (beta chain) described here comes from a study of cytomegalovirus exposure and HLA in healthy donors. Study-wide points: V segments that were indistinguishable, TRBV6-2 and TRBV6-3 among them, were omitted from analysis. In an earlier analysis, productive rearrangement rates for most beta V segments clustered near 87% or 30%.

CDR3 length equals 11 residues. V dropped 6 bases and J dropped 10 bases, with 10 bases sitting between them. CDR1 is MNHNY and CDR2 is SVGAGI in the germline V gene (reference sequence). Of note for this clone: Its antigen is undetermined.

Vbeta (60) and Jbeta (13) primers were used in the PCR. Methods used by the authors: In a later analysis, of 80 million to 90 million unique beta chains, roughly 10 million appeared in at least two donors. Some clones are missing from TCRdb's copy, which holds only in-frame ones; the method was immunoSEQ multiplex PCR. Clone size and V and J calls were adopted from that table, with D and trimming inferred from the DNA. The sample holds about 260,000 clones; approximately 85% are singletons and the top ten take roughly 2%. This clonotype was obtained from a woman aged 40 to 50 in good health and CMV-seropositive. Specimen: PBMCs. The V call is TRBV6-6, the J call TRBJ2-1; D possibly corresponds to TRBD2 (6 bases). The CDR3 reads CASRAGMEQFF. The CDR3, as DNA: TGTGCCAGCAGGGCGGGGATGGAGCAGTTCTTC.